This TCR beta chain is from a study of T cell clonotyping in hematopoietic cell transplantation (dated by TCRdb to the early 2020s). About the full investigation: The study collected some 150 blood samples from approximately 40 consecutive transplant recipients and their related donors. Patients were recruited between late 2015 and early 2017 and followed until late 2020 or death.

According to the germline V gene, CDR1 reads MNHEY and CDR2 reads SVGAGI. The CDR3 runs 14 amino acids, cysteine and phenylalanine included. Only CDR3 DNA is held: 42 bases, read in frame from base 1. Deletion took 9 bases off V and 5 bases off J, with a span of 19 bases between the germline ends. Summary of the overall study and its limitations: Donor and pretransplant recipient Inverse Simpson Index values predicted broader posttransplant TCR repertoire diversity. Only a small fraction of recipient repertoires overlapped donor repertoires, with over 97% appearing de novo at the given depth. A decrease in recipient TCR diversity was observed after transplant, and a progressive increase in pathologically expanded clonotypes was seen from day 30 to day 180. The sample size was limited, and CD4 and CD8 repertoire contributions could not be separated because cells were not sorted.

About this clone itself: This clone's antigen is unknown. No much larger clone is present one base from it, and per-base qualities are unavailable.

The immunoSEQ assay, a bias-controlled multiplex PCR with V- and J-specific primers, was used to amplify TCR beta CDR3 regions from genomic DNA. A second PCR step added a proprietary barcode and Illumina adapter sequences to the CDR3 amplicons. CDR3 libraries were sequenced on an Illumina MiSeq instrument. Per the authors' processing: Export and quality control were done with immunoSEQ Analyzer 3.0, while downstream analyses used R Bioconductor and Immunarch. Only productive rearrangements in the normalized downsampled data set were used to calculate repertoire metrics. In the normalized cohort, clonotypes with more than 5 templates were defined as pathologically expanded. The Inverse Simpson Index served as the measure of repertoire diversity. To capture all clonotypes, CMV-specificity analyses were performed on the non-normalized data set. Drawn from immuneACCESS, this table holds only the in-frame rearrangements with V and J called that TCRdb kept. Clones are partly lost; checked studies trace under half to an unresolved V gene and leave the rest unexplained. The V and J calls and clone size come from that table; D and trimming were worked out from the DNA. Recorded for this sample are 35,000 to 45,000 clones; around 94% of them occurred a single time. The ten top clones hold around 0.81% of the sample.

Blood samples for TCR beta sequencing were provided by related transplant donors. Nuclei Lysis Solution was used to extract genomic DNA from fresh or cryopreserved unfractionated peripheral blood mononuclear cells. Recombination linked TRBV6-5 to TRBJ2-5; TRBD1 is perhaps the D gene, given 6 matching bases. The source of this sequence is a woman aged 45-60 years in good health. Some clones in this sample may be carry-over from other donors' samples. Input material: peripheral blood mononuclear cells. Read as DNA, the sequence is TGTGCCAGTACCTACCCCAGGGGCGGGGAGACCCAGTACTTC. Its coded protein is CASTYPRGGETQYF.